Below, 6 T cell receptor beta chains from the same sample are listed, as sequenced in a study of patients and donors after allogeneic stem cell transplantation. MiXCR was run by TCRdb on the RT-PCR reads, yielding one entry per CDR3 protein. The sample contains about a million distinct CDR3 sequences, about 20% of which appear only once. The material sequenced was blood, either unsorted or a sorted T cell fraction (not recorded which). The receptors were sampled from a human donor who was either an allogeneic HSCT recipient or a stem cell or donor lymphocyte infusion donor (not recorded which). It is not recorded whose cells these are; they may come from a transplant donor.

The sample holds many counts of this clonotype. This chain joins TRBV2 and TRBJ1-1, with D unclear. The CDR3 totals 13 residues. The germline V gene encodes CDR1 SNHLY and CDR2 FYNNEI. The V and J ends lost 3 bases and 0 bases respectively, with 5 bases between them. CDR3 DNA sequence: TGTGCCAGCAGTGAGTGGATGAACACTGAAGCTTTCTTT. Translating it yields CASSEWMNTEAFF.

The chain is built from TRBV24-1 and TRBJ1-1; D call uncertain. The V gene's germline CDR1 is KGHDR and CDR2 SFDVKD. Trimming left V 2 bases short and J 6 bases short, with 9 bases between. The CDR3 has 13 residues. CDR3 loop: CATSDYNAAEAFF. CDR3 DNA: TGTGCCACCAGTGATTATAACGCGGCTGAAGCTTTCTTT.

There are a few counts of this clonotype. The V call is TRBV11-2, the J call TRBJ2-1; a possible D gene is TRBD2 (5 bases). The V end was cut by 5 bases, the J end by 0 bases, with 26 bases between. Per germline, CDR1 SGHAT and CDR2 FQNNGV. CDR3 length equals 20 residues. Written as DNA, the CDR3 is TGTGCCAGCAGCCTTTATTCGGACCAGTCCTGGGAGAGCTCCTACAATGAGCAGTTCTTC. Its protein product is CASSLYSDQSWESSYNEQFF.

This clonotype has a handful of counts. The chain couples TRBV12-3 or TRBV12-4 to TRBJ2-1, with D unclear. This CDR3 has 16 residues. V was cut by 3 bases and J by 0 bases, with 12 bases left in between. CDR3 protein: CASSFATPHSYNEQFF. CDR3 in DNA: TGTGCCAGCAGTTTCGCGACTCCCCACTCCTACAATGAGCAGTTCTTC.

This clonotype was found a few times. The gene calls are TRBV12-3 or TRBV12-4 and TRBJ1-1; unclear D gene. The CDR3 is 11 amino acids. The V end lost 0 bases, the J end lost 10 bases, and 6 bases lay between the germline ends. The CDR3 spells CASSLAGVAFF. The DNA of the CDR3 is TGTGCCAGCAGTTTAGCTGGGGTAGCTTTCTTT.

This clonotype was picked up a small number of times. The chain carries TRBV20-1 and TRBJ2-3; TRBD1 might be the D (6 bases). The ends were cut back, 6 bases at V and 3 bases at J, with 16 bases in the middle. The germline V gene encodes CDR1 DFQATT and CDR2 SNEGSKA (reference sequence). CDR3 length: 14 residues. CDR3 DNA: TGCAGTGCCCAGCAGGGGTCAAGGACAGATACGCAGTATTTT. It encodes CSAQQGSRTDTQYF.